This TCR beta chain derives from a study of vaccination and CD4 T cells after COVID-19. Losses at the gene ends were 4 bases for V and 3 bases for J; bases not matched to a gene: 13. The CDR3 consists of 17 residues. Sequenced with the Oncomine TCR Beta short-read assay was DNA taken from cultured CD4+ T cells. Once CD4+ T cells had been cultured, genomic DNA was extracted from them. TCRdb passed the PCR reads through MiXCR, listing each CDR3 protein once. The sample comprises about 21,000 distinct CDR3 sequences, around two thirds of which are singletons, and roughly 23% rests with the top ten. Treatment meaning: roughly 10-day PBMC culture with coronavirus spike peptide pools or control peptides (ViraFEST assay). This clonotype was counted only a few times. As yet, its antigen is unknown.

The clonotype comes from a human donor who received a COVID-19 vaccine. This specimen was CD4+ T cells from blood, cultured in vitro, taken before SARS-CoV-2 vaccination. The chain links TRBV12-3 or TRBV12-4 to TRBJ2-3; TRBD1 matches 7 bases. In DNA, the CDR3 is TGTGCCAGCAGTTCTCACCTGACAGGGATAATAACAGATACGCAGTATTTT. Its translation is CASSSHLTGIITDTQYF.